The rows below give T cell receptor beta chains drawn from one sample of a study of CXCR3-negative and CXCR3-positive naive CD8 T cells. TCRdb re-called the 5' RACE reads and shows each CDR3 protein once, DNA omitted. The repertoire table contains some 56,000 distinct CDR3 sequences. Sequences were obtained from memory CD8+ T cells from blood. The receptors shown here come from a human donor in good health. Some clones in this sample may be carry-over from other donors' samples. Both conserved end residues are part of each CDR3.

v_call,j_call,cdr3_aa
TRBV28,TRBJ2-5,CASSEGAYPGETQYF
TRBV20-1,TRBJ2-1,CSRGGSYNEQFF
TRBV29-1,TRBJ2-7,CSVEQADLEQYF
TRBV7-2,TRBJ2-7,CASSLGGTEVSLEQYF
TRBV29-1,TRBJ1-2,CSVDPTDSYGYTF
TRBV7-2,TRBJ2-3,CASSPLGQGLADTQYF
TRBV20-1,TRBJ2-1,CSARLLAGVLINEQFF
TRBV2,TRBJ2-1,CASSVLYNEQFF
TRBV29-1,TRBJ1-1,CSVRGGTEAFF
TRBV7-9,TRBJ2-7,CASSLGRGQSVYEQYF
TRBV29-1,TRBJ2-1,CSVPDISGGTYNEQFF
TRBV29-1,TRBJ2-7,CSVELSLAGGYEQYF
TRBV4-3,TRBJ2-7,CASSQAIAYEQYF
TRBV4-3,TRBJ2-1,CASSRLGAGFDEQFF
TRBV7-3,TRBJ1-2,CASSPGTGNGYTF
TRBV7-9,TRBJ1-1,CASSQGATGRGNTEAFF
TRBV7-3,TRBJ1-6,CASGVGPAGSPLHF
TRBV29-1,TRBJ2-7,CSVEERYEQYF
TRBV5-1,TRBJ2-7,CASSELGGMSYEQYF
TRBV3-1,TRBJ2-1,CASRHSSYNEQFF
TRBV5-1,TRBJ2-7,CASSLGLAGAHEQYF
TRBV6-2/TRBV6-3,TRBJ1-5,CASSRDSDYQPQHF
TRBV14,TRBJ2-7,CASSQGPSGGTTYEQYF
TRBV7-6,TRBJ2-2,CASSLLGPGHPNTGELFF
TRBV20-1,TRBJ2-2,CSAAPPNTGELFF
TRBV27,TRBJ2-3,CASSPFFSPTDTQYF
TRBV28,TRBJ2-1,CASSFPSREISYNEQFF
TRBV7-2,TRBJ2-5,CASSLVGMMEETQYF
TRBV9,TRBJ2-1,CASRPDSASYNEQFF
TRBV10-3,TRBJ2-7,CAISEGYGDGTNEQYF
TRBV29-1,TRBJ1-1,CSVDGDRVGTEAFF
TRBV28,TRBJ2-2,CASSSPSGRASHSTGELFF
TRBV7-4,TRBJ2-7,CASSRPGTAYEQYF
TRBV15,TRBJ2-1,CATSDGDRPNEQFF
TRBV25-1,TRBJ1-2,CASSDIVGTANYGYTF
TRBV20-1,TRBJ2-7,CSARDWGTSGGTYEQYF
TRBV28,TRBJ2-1,CASSQIAGGLNEQFF
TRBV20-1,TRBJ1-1,CSARGSGITEAFF
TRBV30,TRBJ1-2,CAWSVGTGGYYGYTF
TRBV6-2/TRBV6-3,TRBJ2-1,CATNRAEAVYEQFF
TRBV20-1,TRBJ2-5,CSAGTIAHTFQETQYF
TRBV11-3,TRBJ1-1,CASSAKATGLYTEAFF
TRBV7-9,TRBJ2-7,CASSWAADPYEQYF
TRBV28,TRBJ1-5,CASSLRQGAGQPQHF
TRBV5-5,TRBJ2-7,CASSLRGALSYEQYF
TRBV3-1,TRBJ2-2,CASSQDGEGTGELFF
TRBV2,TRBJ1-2,CASRTLYGYTF
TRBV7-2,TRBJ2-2,CASVPLGGELFF
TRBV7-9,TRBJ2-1,CASSLGTSANEQFF
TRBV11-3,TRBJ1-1,CASSLTEGTEAFF
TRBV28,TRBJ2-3,CASSAEDRGGTDTQYF
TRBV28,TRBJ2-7,CASRFYYSTYEQYF
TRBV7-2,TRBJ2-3,CASSSRQGQPDTQYF
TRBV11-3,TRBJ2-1,CASSSDRMTGSYNEQFF
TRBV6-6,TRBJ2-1,CASSYGSGNEQFF